Sequencing of this T cell receptor (beta chain) was carried out in a study of cytomegalovirus exposure and HLA in healthy donors. Overall study results and limits: Among CMV-associated TCR beta chains, most appeared HLA-restricted in a later analysis. Sequencing likely generated an artifact that appeared as a cluster of highly shared sequence variants.

Notes on this clone: Its antigen remains unidentified.

The primer mix had 60 Vbeta and 13 Jbeta primers. As originally analysed: Unique TCR beta chains totaled some 80 million in a later count, with some 10 million of them shared. The table came from immunoSEQ multiplex PCR; TCRdb's copy has only in-frame clones and leaves some out. D and trimming were read from the DNA, whereas the V and J calls and clone size are those reported in that table. This table holds around 150,000 clones, 77% found once. Sample: PBMCs. The TCR comes from a woman aged 30 to 39 in good health and CMV-seronegative.

CDR3 protein: CASSEFGGVGTDTQYF. The DNA for the CDR3 is TGTGCCAGCAGCGAATTCGGGGGGGTCGGCACAGATACGCAGTATTTT. J is TRBJ2-3 and V is TRBV9, with 8 bases that match TRBD2. The V segment lost 3 bases and the J segment 1 base; nucleotides outside the gene matches: 7. There are 16 residues in the CDR3. Germline CDR1 SGDLS, CDR2 YYNGEE.